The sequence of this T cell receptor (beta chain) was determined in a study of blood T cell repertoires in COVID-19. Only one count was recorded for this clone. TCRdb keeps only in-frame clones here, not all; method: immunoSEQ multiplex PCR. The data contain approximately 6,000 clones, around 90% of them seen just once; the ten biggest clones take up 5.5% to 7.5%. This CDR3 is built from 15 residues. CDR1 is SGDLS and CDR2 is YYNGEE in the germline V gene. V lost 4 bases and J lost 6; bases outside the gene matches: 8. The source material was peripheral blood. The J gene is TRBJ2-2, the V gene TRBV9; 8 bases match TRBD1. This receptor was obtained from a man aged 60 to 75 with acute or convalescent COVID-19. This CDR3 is CASSFGQQGAGELFF. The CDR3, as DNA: TGTGCCAGCAGCTTCGGCCAACAGGGGGCCGGGGAGCTGTTTTTT.